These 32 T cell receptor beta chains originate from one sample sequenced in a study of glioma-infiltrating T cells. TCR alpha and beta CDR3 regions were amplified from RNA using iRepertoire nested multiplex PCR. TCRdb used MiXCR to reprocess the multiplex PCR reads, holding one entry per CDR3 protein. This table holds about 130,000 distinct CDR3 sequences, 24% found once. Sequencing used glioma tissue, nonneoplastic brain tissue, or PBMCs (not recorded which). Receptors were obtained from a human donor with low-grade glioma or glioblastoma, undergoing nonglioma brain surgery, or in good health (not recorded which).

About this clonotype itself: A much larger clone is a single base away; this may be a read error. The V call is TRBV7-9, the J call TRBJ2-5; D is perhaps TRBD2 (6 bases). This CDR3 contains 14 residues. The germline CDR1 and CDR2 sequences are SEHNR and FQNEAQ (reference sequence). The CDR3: CASYQAVPGEAQYF. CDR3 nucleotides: TGTGCCAGCTACCAGGCGGTACCGGGAGAGGCCCAGTACTTC.

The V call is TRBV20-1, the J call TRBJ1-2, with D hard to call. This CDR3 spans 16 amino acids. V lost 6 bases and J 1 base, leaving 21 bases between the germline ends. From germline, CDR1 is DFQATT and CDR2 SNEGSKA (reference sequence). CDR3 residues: CSAEPARGQLNYGYTF. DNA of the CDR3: TGCAGTGCCGAGCCAGCACGCGGGCAGCTTAACTATGGCTACACCTTC.

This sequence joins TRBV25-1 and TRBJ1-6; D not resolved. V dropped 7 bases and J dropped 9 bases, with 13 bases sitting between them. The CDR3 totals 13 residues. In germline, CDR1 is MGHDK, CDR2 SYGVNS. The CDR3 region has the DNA TGTGCCAGCATGCCCGCCTGGGGTTCACCCCTCCACTTT. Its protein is CASMPAWGSPLHF. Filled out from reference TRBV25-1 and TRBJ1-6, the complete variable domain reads EADIYQTPRYLVIGTGKKITLECSQTMGHDKMYWYQQDPGMELHLIHYSYGVNSTEKGDLSSESTVSRIRTEHFPLTLESARPSHTSQYLCASMPAWGSPLHFGNGTRLTVT.

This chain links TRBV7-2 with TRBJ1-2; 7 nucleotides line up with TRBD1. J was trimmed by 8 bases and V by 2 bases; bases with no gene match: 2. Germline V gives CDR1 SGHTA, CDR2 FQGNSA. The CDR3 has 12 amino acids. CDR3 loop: CASSLRGQGYTF. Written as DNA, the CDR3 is TGTGCCAGCAGCTTAAGGGGGCAGGGCTACACCTTC.

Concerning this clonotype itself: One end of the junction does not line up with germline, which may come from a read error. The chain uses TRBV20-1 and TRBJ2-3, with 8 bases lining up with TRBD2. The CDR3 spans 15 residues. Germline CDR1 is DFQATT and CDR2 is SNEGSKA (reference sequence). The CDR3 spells CSARRGTSGTGTQYF. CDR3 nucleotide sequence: TGCAGTGCCCGAAGGGGTACTAGCGGCACAGGTACGCAGTATTTT.

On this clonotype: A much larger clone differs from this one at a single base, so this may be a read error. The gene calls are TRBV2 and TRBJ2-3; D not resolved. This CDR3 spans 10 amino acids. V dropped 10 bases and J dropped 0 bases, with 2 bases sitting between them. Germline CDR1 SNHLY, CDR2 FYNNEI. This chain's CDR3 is CAISTDTQYF. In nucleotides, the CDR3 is TGTGCCATCAGCACAGATACGCAGTATTTT.

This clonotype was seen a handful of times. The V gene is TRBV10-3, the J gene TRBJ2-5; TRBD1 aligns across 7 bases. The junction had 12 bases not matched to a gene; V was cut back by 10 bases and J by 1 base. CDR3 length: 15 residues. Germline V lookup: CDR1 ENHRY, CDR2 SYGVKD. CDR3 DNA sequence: TGTGCCACCTGCTCGTTGACAGGGTCCCAAGAGACCCAGTACTTC. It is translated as CATCSLTGSQETQYF.

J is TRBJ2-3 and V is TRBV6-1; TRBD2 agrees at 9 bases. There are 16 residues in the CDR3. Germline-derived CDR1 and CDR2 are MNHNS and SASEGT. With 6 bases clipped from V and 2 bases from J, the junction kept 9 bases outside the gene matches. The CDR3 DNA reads TGTGCCAGCAGCTCCCCCAGCGGGGGGTACACAGATACGCAGTATTTT. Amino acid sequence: CASSSPSGGYTDTQYF.

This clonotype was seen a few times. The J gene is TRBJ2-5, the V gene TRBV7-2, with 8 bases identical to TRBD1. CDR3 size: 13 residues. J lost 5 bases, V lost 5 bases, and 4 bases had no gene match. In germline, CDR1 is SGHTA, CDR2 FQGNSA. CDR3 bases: TGTGCCAGCAGCACCGGACAGGGCGAGACCCAGTACTTC. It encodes CASSTGQGETQYF.

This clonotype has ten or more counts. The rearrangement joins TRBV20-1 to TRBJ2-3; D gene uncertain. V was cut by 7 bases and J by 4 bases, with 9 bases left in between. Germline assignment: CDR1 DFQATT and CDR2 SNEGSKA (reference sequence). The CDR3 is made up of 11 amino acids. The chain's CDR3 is CSGPAPDTQYF. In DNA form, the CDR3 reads TGCAGTGGGCCTGCGCCAGATACGCAGTATTTT.

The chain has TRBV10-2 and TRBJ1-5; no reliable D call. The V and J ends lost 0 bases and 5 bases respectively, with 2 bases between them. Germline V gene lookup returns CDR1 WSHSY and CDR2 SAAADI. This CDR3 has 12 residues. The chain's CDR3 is CASSESDQPQHF. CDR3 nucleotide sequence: TGCGCCAGCAGTGAGTCGGATCAGCCCCAGCATTTT.

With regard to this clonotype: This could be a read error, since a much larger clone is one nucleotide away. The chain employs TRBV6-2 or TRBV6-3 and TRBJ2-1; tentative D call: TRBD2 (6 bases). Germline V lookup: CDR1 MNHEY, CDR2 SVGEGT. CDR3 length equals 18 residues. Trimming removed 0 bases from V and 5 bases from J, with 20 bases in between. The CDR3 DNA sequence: TGTGCCAGCAGTTACTCGCTTCGGACCGAGCGGGCTAACAATGAGCAGTTCTTC. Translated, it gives CASSYSLRTERANNEQFF.

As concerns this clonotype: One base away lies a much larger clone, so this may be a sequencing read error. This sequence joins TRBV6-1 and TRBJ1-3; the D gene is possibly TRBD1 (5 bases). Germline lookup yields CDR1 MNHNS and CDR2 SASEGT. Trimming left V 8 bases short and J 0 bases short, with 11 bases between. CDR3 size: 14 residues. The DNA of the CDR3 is TGTGCCAGCCGGGGGGTGTCCTCTGGAAACACCATATATTTT. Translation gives CASRGVSSGNTIYF.

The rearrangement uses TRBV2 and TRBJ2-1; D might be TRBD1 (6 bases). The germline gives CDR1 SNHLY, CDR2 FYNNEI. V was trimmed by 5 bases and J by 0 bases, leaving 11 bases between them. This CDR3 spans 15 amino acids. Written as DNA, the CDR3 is TGTGCCAGCAGTTCCCGGGACAACTCCTACAATGAGCAGTTCTTC. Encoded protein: CASSSRDNSYNEQFF.

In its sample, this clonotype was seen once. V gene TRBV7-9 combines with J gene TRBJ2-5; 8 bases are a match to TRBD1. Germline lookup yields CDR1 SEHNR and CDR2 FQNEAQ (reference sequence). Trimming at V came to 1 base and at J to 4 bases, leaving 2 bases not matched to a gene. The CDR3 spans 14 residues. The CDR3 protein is CASSLGTGTETQYF. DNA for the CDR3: TGTGCCAGCAGCTTAGGGACAGGGACAGAGACCCAGTACTTC.

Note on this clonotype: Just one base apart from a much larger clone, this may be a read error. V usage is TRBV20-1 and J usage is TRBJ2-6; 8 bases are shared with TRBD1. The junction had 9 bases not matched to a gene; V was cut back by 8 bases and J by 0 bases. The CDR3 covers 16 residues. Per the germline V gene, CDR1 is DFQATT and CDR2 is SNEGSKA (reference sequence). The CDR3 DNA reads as TGCAGTACAGCCGGACAGGGATACTCTGGGGCCAACGTCCTGACTTTC. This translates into CSTAGQGYSGANVLTF.

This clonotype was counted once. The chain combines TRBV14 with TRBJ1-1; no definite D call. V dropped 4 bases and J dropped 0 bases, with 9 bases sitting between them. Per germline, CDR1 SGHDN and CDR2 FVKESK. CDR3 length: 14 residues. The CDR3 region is CASSPPGLNTEAFF. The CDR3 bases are TGTGCCAGCAGCCCCCCGGGGTTGAACACTGAAGCTTTCTTT.

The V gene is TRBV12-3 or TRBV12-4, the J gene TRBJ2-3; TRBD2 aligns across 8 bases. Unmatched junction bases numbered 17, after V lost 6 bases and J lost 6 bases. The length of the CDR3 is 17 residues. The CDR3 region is CASSPGGGGALFDTQYF. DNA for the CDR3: TGTGCCAGCAGCCCGGGGGGGGGCGGGGCTCTATTTGATACGCAGTATTTT.

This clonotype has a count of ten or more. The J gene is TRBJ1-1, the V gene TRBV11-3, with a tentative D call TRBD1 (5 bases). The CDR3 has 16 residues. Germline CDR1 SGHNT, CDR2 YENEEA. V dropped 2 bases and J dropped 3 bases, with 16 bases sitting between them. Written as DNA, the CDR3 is TGTGCCAGCAGCTTAACAACCTGGGGGGAAGACACTGAAGCTTTCTTT. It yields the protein CASSLTTWGEDTEAFF. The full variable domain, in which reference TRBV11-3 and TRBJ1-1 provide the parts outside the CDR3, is EAGVVQSPRYKIIEKKQPVAFWCNPISGHNTLYWYLQNLGQGPELLIRYENEEAVDDSQLPKDRFSAERLKGVDSTLKIQPAELGDSAVYLCASSLTTWGEDTEAFFGQGTRLTVV.

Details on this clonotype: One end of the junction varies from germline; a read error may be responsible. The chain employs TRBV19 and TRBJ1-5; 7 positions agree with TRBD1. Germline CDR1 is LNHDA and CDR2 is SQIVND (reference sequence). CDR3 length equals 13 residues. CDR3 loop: CASSVGQAPVQSF. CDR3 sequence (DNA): TGTGCCAGTAGTGTAGGACAGGCCCCAGTCCAGTCTTTT.

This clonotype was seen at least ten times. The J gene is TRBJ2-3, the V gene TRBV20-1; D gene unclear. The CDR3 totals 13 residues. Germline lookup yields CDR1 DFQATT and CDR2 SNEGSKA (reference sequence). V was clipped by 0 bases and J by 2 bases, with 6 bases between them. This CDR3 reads CSARESPTDTQYF. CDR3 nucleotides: TGCAGTGCTAGAGAATCTCCCACAGATACGCAGTATTTT.

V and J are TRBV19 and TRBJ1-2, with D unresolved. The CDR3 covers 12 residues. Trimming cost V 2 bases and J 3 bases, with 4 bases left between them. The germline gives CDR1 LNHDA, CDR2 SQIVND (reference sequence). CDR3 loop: CASSISYYGYTF. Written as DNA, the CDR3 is TGTGCCAGTAGTATAAGCTACTATGGCTACACCTTC.

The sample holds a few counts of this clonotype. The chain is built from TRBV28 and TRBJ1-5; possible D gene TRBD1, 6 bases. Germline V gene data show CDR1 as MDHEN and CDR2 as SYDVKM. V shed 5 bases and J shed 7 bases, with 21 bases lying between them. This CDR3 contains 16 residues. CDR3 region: CASSPLKQGPGQPQHF. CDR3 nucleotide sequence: TGTGCCAGCAGTCCCCTTAAACAGGGTCCGGGGCAGCCCCAGCATTTT.

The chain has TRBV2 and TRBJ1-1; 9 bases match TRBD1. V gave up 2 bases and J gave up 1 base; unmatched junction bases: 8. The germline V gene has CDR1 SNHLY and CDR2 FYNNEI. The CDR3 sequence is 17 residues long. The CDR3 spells CASSESGTGWENTEAFF. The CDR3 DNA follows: TGTGCCAGCAGTGAAAGCGGGACAGGGTGGGAGAACACTGAAGCTTTCTTT.

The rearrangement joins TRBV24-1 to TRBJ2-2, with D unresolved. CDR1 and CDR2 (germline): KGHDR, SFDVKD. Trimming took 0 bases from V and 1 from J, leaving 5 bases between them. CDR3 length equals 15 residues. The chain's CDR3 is CATSDLTLNTGELFF. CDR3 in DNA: TGTGCCACCAGTGATTTGACGCTGAACACCGGGGAGCTGTTTTTT.

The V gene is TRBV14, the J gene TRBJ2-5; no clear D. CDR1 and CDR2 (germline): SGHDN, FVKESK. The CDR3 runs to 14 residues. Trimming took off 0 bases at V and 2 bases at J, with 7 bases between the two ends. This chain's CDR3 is CASSQDNGQETQYF. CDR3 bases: TGTGCCAGCAGCCAAGATAATGGGCAAGAGACCCAGTACTTC.

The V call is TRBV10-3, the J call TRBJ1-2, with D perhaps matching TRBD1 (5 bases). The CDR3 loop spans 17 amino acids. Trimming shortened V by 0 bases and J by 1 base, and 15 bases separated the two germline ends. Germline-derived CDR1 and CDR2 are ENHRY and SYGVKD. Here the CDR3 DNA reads TGTGCCATCAGTGAGTCGTCCAGGGTGAGCGATAACTATGGCTACACCTTC. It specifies CAISESSRVSDNYGYTF.

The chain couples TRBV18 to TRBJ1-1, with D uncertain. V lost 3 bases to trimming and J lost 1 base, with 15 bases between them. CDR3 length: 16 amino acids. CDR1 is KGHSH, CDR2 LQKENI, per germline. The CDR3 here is CASSPSVLNTNTEAFF. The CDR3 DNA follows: TGTGCCAGCTCACCCTCGGTCCTTAACACGAACACTGAAGCTTTCTTT. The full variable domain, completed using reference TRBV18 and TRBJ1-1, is NAGVMQNPRHLVRRRGQEARLRCSPMKGHSHVYWYRQLPEEGLKFMVYLQKENIIDESGMPKERFSAEFPKEGPSILRIQQVVRGDSAAYFCASSPSVLNTNTEAFFGQGTRLTVV.

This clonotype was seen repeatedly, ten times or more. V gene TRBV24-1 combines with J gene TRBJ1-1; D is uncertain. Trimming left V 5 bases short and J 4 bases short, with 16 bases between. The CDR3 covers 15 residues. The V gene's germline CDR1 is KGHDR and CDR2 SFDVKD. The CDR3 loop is CATSGAGGRGTEAFF. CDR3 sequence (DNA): TGTGCCACCAGTGGTGCAGGTGGGCGAGGCACTGAAGCTTTCTTT.

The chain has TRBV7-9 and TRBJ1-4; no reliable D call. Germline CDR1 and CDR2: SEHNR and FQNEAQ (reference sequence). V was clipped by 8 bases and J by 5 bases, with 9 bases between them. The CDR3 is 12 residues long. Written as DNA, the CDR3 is TGTGCCAGCGTGGAGGAAAATGAAAAACTGTTTTTT. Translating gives CASVEENEKLFF.

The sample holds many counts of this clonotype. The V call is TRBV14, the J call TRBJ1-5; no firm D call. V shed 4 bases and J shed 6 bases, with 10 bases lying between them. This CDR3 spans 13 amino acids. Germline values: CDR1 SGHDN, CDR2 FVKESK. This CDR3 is CASSRFVGQPQHF. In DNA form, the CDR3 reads TGTGCCAGCAGCCGGTTCGTTGGTCAGCCCCAGCATTTT.

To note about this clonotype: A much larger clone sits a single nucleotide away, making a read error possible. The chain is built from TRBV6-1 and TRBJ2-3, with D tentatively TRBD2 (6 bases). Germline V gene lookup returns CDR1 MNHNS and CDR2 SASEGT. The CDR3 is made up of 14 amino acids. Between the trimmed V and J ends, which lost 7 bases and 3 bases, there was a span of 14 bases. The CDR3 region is CASTRDFLTDTQYF. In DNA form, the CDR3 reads TGTGCCAGCACCAGGGACTTCTTAACAGATACGCAGTATTTT.